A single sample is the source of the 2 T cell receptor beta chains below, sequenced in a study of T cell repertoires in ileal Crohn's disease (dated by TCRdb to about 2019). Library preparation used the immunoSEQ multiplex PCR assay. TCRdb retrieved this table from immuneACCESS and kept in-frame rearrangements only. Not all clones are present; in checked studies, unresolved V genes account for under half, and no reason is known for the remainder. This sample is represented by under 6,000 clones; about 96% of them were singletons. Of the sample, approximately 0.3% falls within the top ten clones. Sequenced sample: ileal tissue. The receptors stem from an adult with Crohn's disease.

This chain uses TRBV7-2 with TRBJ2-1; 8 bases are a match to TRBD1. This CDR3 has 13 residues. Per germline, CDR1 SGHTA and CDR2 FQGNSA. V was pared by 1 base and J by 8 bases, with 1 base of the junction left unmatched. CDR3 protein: CASSLDRGDEQFF. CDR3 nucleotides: TGTGCCAGCAGCTTAGACAGGGGGGATGAGCAGTTCTTC.

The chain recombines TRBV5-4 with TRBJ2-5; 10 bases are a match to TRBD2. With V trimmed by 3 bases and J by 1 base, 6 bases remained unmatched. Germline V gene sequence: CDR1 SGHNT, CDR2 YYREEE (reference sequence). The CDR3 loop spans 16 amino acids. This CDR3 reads CASSSESGGAQETQYF. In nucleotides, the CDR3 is TGTGCCAGCAGCTCGGAAAGCGGGGGGGCCCAAGAGACCCAGTACTTC.